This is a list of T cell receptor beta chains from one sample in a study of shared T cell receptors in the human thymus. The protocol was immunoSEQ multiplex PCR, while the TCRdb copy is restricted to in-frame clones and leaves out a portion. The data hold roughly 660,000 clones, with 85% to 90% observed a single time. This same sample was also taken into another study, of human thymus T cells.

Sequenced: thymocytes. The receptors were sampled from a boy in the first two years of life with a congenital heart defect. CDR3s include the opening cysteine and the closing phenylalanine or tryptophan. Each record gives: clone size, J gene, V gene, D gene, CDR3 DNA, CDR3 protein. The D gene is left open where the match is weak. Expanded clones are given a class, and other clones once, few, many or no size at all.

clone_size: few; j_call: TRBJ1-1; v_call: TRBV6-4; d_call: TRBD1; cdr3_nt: TGTGCCAGCAGCCTTGGACAGGGGGGCACTGAAGCTTTCTTT; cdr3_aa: CASSLGQGGTEAFF
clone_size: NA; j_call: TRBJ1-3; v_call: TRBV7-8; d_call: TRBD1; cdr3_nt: TGTGCCAGCAGGGACGGACCCGGGACAGTCTCTGGAAACACCATATATTTT; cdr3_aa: CASRDGPGTVSGNTIYF
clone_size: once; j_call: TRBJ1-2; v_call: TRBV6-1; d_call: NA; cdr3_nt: TGTGCCAGCAGTCCGGGAAGTCGGAATGGCTACACCTTC; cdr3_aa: CASSPGSRNGYTF
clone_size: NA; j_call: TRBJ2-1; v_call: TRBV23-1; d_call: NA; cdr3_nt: TGCGCCCCCCGGGCTAAGCCCCTGGGGGGTGAGCAGTTCTTC; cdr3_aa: CAPRAKPLGGEQFF
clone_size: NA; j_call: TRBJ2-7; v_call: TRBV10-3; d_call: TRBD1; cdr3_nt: TGTGCCGTCCAGGGGGCCTACGAGCAGTACTTC; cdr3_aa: CAVQGAYEQYF
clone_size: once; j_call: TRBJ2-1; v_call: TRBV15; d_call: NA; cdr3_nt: TGTGCCACCAGCAGAGATCGGGTTGAGCAGTTCTTC; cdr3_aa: CATSRDRVEQFF
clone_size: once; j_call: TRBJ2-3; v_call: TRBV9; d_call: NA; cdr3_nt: TGTGCCAGCAGCCAGGAGGCCCTCACAGATACGCAGTATTTT; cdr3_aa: CASSQEALTDTQYF
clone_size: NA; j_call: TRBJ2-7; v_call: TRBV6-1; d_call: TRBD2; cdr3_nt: TGTGCCAGCAGGCAAATAGCGGGTAGGGGCTACGAGCAGTACTTC; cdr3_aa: CASRQIAGRGYEQYF
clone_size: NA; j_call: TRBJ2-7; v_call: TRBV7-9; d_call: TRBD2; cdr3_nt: TGTGCCAGCAGCGCACCCGGGACTAGCTTCCACGAGCAGTACTTC; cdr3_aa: CASSAPGTSFHEQYF
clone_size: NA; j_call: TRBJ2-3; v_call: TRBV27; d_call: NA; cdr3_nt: TGTGCCAGCAGTTTCGAGGACACAGATACGCAGTATTTT; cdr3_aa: CASSFEDTDTQYF
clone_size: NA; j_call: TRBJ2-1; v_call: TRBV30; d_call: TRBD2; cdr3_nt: TGTGCCTGGAGTGCCCCCAGGACTAGCGGGAGCTGCAATGAGCAGTTCTTC; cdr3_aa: CAWSAPRTSGSCNEQFF
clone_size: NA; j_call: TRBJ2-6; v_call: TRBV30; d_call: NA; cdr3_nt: TGTGCCTGGAGTCAAACAGGCTCTGGGGCCAACGTCCTGACTTTC; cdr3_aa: CAWSQTGSGANVLTF
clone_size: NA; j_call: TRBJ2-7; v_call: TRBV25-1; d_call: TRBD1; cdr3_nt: TGTGCCAGCAGTGTCCGGGACAGGGCGTACGAGCAGTACTTC; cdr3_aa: CASSVRDRAYEQYF
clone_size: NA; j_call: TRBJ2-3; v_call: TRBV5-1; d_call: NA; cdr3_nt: TGCGCCAGCAGCCTTCGGCGGCCTAGCTGTAAAGATACGCAGTATTTT; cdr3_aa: CASSLRRPSCKDTQYF
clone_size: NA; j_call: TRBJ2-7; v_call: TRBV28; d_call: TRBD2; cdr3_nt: TGTGCCAGCAGCCAGCGGGAAAACGAGCAGTACTTC; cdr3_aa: CASSQRENEQYF
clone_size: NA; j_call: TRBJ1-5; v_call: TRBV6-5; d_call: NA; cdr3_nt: TGTGCCAGCAGTTACTCGGGCAGGGCCCAGCCCCAGCATTTT; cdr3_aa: CASSYSGRAQPQHF
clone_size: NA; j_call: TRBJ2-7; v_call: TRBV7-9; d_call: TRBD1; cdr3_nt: TGTGCCAGCAGCTTAACATCAAGGTTGAGGGACAGCTCCTACGAGCAGTACTTC; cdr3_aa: CASSLTSRLRDSSYEQYF
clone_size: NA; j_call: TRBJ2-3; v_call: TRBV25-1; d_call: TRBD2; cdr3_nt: TGTGCCAGCAAACCTCAACTAGCGGAACATACAGATACGCAGTATTTT; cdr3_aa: CASKPQLAEHTDTQYF
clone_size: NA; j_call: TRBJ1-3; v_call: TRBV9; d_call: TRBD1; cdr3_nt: TGTGCCAGCAGCGTAGGGGGGACAGGGCCCTCTGGAAACACCATATATTTT; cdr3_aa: CASSVGGTGPSGNTIYF
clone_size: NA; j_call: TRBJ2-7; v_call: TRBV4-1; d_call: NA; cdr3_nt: TGCGCCAGCAGCCAAGTGGGATCGGGGGTAGACACGGAATCCGAGCAGTACTTC; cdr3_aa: CASSQVGSGVDTESEQYF
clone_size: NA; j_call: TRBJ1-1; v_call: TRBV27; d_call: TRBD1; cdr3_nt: TGTGCCAGCAGGAGTGGACAGGGTAACACTGAAGCTTTCTTT; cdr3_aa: CASRSGQGNTEAFF
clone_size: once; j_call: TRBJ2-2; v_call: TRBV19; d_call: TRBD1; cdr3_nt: TGTGCCAGTAGTGCAGGGACAGGGGGCACCGGGGAGCTGTTTTTT; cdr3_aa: CASSAGTGGTGELFF
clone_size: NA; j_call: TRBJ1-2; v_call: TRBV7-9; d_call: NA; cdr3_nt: TGTGCCAGCAGCCGTACAGGAGGGCGCGGGACCGGGGAATACTATGGCTACACCTTC; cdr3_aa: CASSRTGGRGTGEYYGYTF
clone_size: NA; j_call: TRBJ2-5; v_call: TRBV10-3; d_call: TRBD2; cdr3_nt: TGTGCCATCAGACCGCGGGAGGAAGAGACCCAGTACTTC; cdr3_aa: CAIRPREEETQYF
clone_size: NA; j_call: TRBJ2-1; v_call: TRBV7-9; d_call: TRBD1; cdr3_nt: TGTGCCAGCACCTTAGGACAGGGTTTTGAGGAGCAGTTCTTC; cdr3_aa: CASTLGQGFEEQFF
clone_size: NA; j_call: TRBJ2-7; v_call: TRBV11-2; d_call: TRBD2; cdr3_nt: TGTGCCAGCAGCTCAACCGGGACTAGTCCGTACGAGCAGTACTTC; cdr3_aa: CASSSTGTSPYEQYF
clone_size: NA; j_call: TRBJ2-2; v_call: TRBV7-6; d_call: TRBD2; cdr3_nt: TGTGCCAGCAGCTTAGATCCGACTAGCGGGAGGGTGAACACCGGGGAGCTGTTTTTT; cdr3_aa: CASSLDPTSGRVNTGELFF